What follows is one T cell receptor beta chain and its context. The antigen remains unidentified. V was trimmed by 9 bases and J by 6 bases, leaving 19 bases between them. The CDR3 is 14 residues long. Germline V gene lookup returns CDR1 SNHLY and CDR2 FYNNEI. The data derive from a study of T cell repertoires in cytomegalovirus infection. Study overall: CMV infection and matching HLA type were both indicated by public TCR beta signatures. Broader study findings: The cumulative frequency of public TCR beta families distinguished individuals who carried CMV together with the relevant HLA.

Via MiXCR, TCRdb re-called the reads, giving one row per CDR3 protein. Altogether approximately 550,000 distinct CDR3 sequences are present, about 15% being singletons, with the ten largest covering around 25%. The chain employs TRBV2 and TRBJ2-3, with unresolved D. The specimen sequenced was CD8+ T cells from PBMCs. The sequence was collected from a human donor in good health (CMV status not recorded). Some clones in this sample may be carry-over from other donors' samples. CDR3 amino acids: CARIYGSLADTQYF. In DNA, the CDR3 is TGTGCCAGGATCTACGGGTCCTTGGCTGATACGCAGTATTTT.